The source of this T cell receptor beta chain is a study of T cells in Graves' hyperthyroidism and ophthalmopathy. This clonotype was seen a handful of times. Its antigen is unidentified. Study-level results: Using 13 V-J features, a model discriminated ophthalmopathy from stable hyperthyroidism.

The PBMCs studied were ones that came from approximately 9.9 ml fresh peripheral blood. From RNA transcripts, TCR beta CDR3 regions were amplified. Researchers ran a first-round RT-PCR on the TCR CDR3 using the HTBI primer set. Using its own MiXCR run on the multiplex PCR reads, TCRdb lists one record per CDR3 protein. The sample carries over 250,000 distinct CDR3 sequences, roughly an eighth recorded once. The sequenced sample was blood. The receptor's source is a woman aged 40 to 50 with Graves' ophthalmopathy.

CDR3 sequence reads: CAIRGDGTLSGNTIYF. CDR3 sequence (DNA): TGTGCCATCAGGGGTGACGGAACCCTCTCTGGAAACACCATATATTTT. J is TRBJ1-3 and V is TRBV10-3; D is unresolved. Germline loops: CDR1 ENHRY, CDR2 SYGVKD. V gave up 6 bases and J gave up 0 bases, with 15 bases separating them. The CDR3 length is 16 residues.